The table lists the clone carrying this TCR beta chain with many counts. Its antigen is as yet unknown. The CDR3 covers 12 residues. J gave up 5 bases and V 3 bases, and 3 bases lay outside the gene matches. Germline-derived CDR1 and CDR2 are DFQATT and SNEGSKA (reference sequence). This specimen comes from a study of breast tumors, draining lymph nodes, adjacent tissues. General study points: Tumors had less TCR diversity than lymph nodes, more than nontumor tissue. Data only fit, rather than demonstrated, lymph node origin of most tumor T cells.

In TCRdb, the multiplex PCR reads were re-called with MiXCR into one record per CDR3 protein. Found here are about 22,000 distinct CDR3 sequences, around three fifths of them singletons; the top ten hold 15% to 20%. The sample taken for sequencing was tumor-adjacent breast tissue. The chain employs TRBV20-1 and TRBJ1-1, with TRBD1 identical over 7 bases. The receptor was derived from a female donor with breast cancer. Some clones in this sample may be carry-over from other donors' samples. The CDR3 DNA follows: TGCAGTGCTAGGACAGGGTGGACTGAAGCTTTCTTT. This translates into CSARTGWTEAFF.